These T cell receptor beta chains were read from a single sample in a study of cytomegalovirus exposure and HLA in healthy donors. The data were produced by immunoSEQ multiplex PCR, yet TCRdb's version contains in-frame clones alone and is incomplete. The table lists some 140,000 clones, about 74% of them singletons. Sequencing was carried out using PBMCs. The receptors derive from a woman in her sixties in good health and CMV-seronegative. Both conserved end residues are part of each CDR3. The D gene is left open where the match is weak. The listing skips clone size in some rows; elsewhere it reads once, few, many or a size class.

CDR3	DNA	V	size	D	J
CASNDAGTGGRNYGYTF	TGTGCCAGCAACGACGCCGGGACAGGAGGGAGGAACTATGGCTACACCTTC	TRBV28	NA	TRBD1	TRBJ1-2
CASSLKNPDLPTKTQYF	TGTGCCAGCAGCCTAAAAAACCCTGATTTACCGACAAAGACCCAGTACTTC	TRBV5-6	NA	NA	TRBJ2-5
CASSLRSGGTNEKLFF	TGTGCCAGCAGCTTAAGGTCCGGGGGGACTAATGAAAAACTGTTTTTT	TRBV7-6	NA	NA	TRBJ1-4
CASTQGFETQYF	TGTGCCAGCACACAGGGGTTTGAGACCCAGTACTTC	TRBV7-9	NA	TRBD1	TRBJ2-5
CASTRDSAYEQYF	TGTGCCAGCACGCGGGACAGTGCCTACGAGCAGTACTTC	TRBV6-1	NA	NA	TRBJ2-7
CASSISGQGNQPQHF	TGTGCCAGTAGTATTAGTGGACAAGGCAATCAGCCCCAGCATTTT	TRBV19	once	NA	TRBJ1-5
CASSTLASPGANVLTF	TGTGCCAGCAGCACTCTTGCCTCTCCGGGGGCCAACGTCCTGACTTTC	TRBV5-6	NA	NA	TRBJ2-6
CASSVAPRSEDGYTF	TGTGCCAGCAGCGTAGCCCCGAGGAGTGAGGATGGCTACACCTTC	TRBV9	NA	NA	TRBJ1-2
CASSLFPGDGGYTF	TGCGCCAGCAGCCTCTTCCCGGGAGACGGTGGCTACACCTTC	TRBV5-1	NA	NA	TRBJ1-2
CASRGESTEAFF	TGTGCCAGCAGGGGAGAGTCCACTGAAGCTTTCTTT	TRBV25-1	NA	NA	TRBJ1-1
CSSRDTSYGYTF	TGCAGCAGCCGGGACACATCTTATGGCTACACCTTC	TRBV29-1	NA	NA	TRBJ1-2
CASSTTVTNYGYTF	TGTGCCAGTAGTACGACAGTCACGAACTATGGCTACACCTTC	TRBV19	NA	NA	TRBJ1-2
CASSHLLAGANEQYF	TGTGCCAGCAGCCACCTACTAGCGGGAGCAAACGAGCAGTACTTC	TRBV13	NA	TRBD2	TRBJ2-7
CASSETGGTGTDTQYF	TGTGCCAGCAGTGAAACAGGGGGGACGGGGACAGATACGCAGTATTTT	TRBV6-4	NA	TRBD1	TRBJ2-3
CASSVPGQTYEQYF	TGTGCCAGCAGTGTTCCGGGACAGACCTACGAGCAGTACTTC	TRBV2	NA	TRBD1	TRBJ2-7
CASSLLVVSYGYTF	TGTGCCAGCAGTTTACTGGTCGTGAGCTATGGCTACACCTTC	TRBV28	NA	NA	TRBJ1-2
CASSPPGTRSNYGYTF	TGTGCCAGCAGCCCCCCCGGGACACGTTCCAACTATGGCTACACCTTC	TRBV5-4	once	NA	TRBJ1-2
CASSNGGVLYGYTF	TGTGCCAGCAGCAACGGCGGGGTACTCTATGGCTACACCTTC	TRBV7-2	few	NA	TRBJ1-2
CASNRGSGETQYF	TGCGCCAGCAACAGGGGGTCCGGGGAGACCCAGTACTTC	TRBV5-1	NA	TRBD1	TRBJ2-5
CASSWFPGNTEAFF	TGCGCCAGCAGCTGGTTCCCCGGGAACACTGAAGCTTTCTTT	TRBV5-1	NA	NA	TRBJ1-1
CASSGTGLNEQYF	TGTGCCAGCAGCGGGACAGGGTTAAACGAGCAGTACTTC	TRBV5-6	NA	TRBD1	TRBJ2-7
CASSLRRSSYEQYF	TGTGCCAGCAGCTTAAGGAGGAGCTCCTACGAGCAGTACTTC	TRBV11-2	few	NA	TRBJ2-7
CASSVTEYNSPLHF	TGTGCCAGCAGCGTTACTGAGTATAATTCACCCCTCCACTTT	TRBV9	few	NA	TRBJ1-6
CASSITDRSSYNEQFF	TGTGCCAGTAGTATAACCGATCGGAGCTCCTACAATGAGCAGTTCTTC	TRBV19	NA	NA	TRBJ2-1
CATPNTQGAGGELFF	TGTGCCACACCCAATACACAGGGGGCCGGGGGGGAGCTGTTTTTT	TRBV2	NA	TRBD1	TRBJ2-2
CASSPPSGIRYEQYF	TGTGCCAGCTCACCACCTTCCGGGATAAGGTACGAGCAGTACTTC	TRBV18	NA	NA	TRBJ2-7
CAWSTDRAVGDIQYF	TGTGCCTGGAGTACGGACAGGGCTGTGGGGGACATTCAGTACTTC	TRBV30	few	TRBD1	TRBJ2-4